The sequence of this T cell receptor (beta chain) was determined in a study of shared clonotypes between healthy human individuals. Profiled with immunoSEQ multiplex PCR; TCRdb holds only in-frame clones, not every one. Here the sample spans about 2.4 million clones, over 85% being singletons. This sequence was found in a man in his late teens or twenties in good health. Some clones in this sample may be carry-over from other donors' samples. The sequenced sample was naive CD4+ T cells from PBMCs. Subset: CD45RA+ positively selected.

The CDR3 DNA follows: TGTGCCAGCAGCCGTCCGAGGAGCATGAACACTGAAGCTTTCTTT. It yields the protein CASSRPRSMNTEAFF. The chain combines TRBV7-2 with TRBJ1-1; no reliable D call. The germline V gene encodes CDR1 SGHTA and CDR2 FQGNSA. V lost 5 bases and J 0 bases, leaving 13 bases between the germline ends. The CDR3 loop spans 15 amino acids.